Listed below are T cell receptor beta chains from one sample, sequenced in a study of cytomegalovirus exposure and HLA in healthy donors. This table comes from immunoSEQ multiplex PCR, and its TCRdb copy is limited to in-frame clones, with some not included. The data show roughly 160,000 clones, 84% seen once. Sequencing was done on a sample of PBMCs. Receptor source: a boy aged 2-15 years in good health and CMV-seronegative. Each CDR3 is given with its conserved first and last residue. A D gene is named only where the DNA matches it firmly. Expanded clones get a size class; other rows say once, few or many, or leave the size out.

TRBJ1-5 | TRBV13 | . | TRBD1 | TGTGCCAGCAGTCAGACGACAGGGCAGCCCCAGCATTTT | CASSQTTGQPQHF
TRBJ2-1 | TRBV4-1 | . | TRBD2 | TGCGCCAGCAGCCAAGACTCGGTACTAGCGGCCTACAATGAGCAGTTCTTC | CASSQDSVLAAYNEQFF
TRBJ2-5 | TRBV9 | . | TRBD2 | TGTGCCAGCAGCGTAGAGGTAGCGGGAGAGACCCAGTACTTC | CASSVEVAGETQYF
TRBJ1-2 | TRBV4-1 | . | . | TGCGCCAGCAGCCAAGAGAGGGATTACACATCCTATGGCTACACCTTC | CASSQERDYTSYGYTF
TRBJ1-2 | TRBV25-1 | . | . | TGTGCCAGCAGTGAATACTGGCAGTCTGTCAAAAACTATGGCTACACCTTC | CASSEYWQSVKNYGYTF
TRBJ1-5 | TRBV6-1 | . | . | TGTGCCAGCACAGGACAGTTCTATAGCAATCAGCCCCAGCATTTT | CASTGQFYSNQPQHF
TRBJ1-1 | TRBV2 | . | . | TGTGCCAGCAGTTTAGACACTGAAGCTTTCTTT | CASSLDTEAFF
TRBJ1-5 | TRBV19 | . | . | TGTGCCAGTAGTTCAGGGGTCCCTACAGACAATCAGCCCCAGCATTTT | CASSSGVPTDNQPQHF
TRBJ1-1 | TRBV4-1 | few | TRBD1 | TGCGCCAGCAGCCAAGAACCCACCTACAGGGGGCGCAACACTGAAGCTTTCTTT | CASSQEPTYRGRNTEAFF
TRBJ1-2 | TRBV6-5 | . | . | TGTGCCAGCAGCCCTGACAGGTCCCGGGACTACACCTTC | CASSPDRSRDYTF
TRBJ1-5 | TRBV19 | . | . | TGTGCCAGTAGTCCTAGGGGGGGTTCTCAGCCCCAGCATTTT | CASSPRGGSQPQHF
TRBJ2-5 | TRBV15 | few | TRBD2 | TGTGCCACCAGCAGAGGTTCTTCTAGCGGAGAGCAGTACTTC | CATSRGSSSGEQYF
TRBJ1-1 | TRBV13 | few | TRBD1 | TGTGCCAGCAGCTGGCAGACAGGGCAGAACACTGAAGCTTTCTTT | CASSWQTGQNTEAFF
TRBJ2-1 | TRBV9 | few | . | TGTGCCAGCAGCGTAGCGGTCAATGAGCAGTTCTTC | CASSVAVNEQFF
TRBJ1-2 | TRBV2 | . | . | TGTGCCAGCAGGATCAGGGGTGGCGATGGCTACACCTTC | CASRIRGGDGYTF
TRBJ1-5 | TRBV10-1 | . | TRBD1 | TGCGCCAGCAGTGAGCCTCGACAGGGAAGAGACCGCAATCAGCCCCAGCATTTT | CASSEPRQGRDRNQPQHF
TRBJ2-6 | TRBV6-5 | . | . | TGTGCCAGCAGTTATAGCTCTGGGGCCAACGTCCTGACTTTC | CASSYSSGANVLTF
TRBJ2-7 | TRBV7-2 | . | . | TGTGCCAGCAGCTTAGGGGAGGCTTTGTACGAGCAGTACTTC | CASSLGEALYEQYF
TRBJ1-2 | TRBV29-1 | . | . | TGCAGCGTTGGTCCGGGCGGGGGGAACTATGGCTACACCTTC | CSVGPGGGNYGYTF
TRBJ2-1 | TRBV15 | . | . | TGTGCCACCAGCAGCGACTACCGCGGCTCCTACAATGAGCAGTTCTTC | CATSSDYRGSYNEQFF
TRBJ2-2 | TRBV6-1 | few | TRBD2 | TGTGCCAGCAGTACTCGGACTAGCGGGATCGGGGAGCTGTTTTTT | CASSTRTSGIGELFF
TRBJ2-2 | TRBV7-9 | . | TRBD2 | TGTGCCAGCAGCTCGGGACTAGCGGGGCCTACCGGGGAGCTGTTTTTT | CASSSGLAGPTGELFF